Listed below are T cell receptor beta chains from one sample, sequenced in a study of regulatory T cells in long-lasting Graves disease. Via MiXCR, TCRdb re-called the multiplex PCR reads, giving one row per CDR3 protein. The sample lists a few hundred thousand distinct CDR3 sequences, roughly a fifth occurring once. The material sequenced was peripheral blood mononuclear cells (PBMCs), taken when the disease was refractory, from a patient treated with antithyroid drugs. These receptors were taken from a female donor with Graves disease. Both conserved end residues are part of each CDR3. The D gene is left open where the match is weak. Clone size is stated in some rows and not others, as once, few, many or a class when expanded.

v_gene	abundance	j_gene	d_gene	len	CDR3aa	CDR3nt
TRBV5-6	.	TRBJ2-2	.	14	CASSRTESTGELFF	TGTGCCAGCAGCAGGACAGAGAGCACCGGGGAGCTGTTTTTT
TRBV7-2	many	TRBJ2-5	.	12	CASSLAQRTQYF	TGTGCCAGCAGCTTAGCCCAGAGAACCCAGTACTTC
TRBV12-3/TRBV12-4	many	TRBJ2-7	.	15	CASSLRAESAWEQYF	TGTGCCAGCAGTTTAAGGGCAGAATCAGCCTGGGAGCAGTACTTC
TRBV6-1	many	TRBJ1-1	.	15	CASSEYEWENTEAFF	TGTGCCAGCAGTGAGTACGAGTGGGAGAACACTGAAGCTTTCTTT
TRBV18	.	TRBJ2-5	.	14	CASSPYERKETQYF	TGTGCCAGCTCACCATATGAGCGGAAAGAGACCCAGTACTTC
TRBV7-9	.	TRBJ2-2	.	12	CALSKPPGELFF	TGTGCCCTCAGCAAGCCACCCGGGGAGCTGTTTTTT
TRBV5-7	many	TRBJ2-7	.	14	CASSWGTAAYEQYF	TGTGCCAGCAGCTGGGGGACCGCCGCCTACGAGCAGTACTTC
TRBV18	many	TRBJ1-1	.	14	CASSPRVPGTEAFF	TGTGCCAGCTCACCACGGGTCCCGGGCACTGAAGCTTTCTTT
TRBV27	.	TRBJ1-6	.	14	CASSLLGLRSPLHF	TGTGCCAGCAGTTTATTGGGGTTACGATCACCCCTCCACTTT
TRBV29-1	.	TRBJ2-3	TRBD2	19	CSVDDARPRSGAQTDTQYF	TGCAGCGTTGACGATGCCAGGCCGCGGAGCGGGGCTCAGACAGATACGCAGTATTTT
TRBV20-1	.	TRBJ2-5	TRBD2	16	CSVRAPAPSGQETQYF	TGCAGTGTTAGAGCCCCCGCTCCTAGCGGACAAGAGACCCAGTACTTC
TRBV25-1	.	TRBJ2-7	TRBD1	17	CASSQFSLVTGVHEQYF	TGTGCCAGCAGTCAGTTCTCATTGGTGACAGGGGTCCACGAGCAGTACTTC
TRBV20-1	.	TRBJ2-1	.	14	CSARGGSSYNEQFF	TGCAGTGCTAGAGGGGGGAGCTCCTACAATGAGCAGTTCTTC
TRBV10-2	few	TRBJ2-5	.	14	CASSESGVEETQYF	TGCGCCAGCAGTGAGTCAGGTGTGGAAGAGACCCAGTACTTC
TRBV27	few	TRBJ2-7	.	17	CACAGRGTSLVYYEQYF	TGTGCCTGTGCGGGACGGGGGACCTCCCTGGTCTACTACGAGCAGTACTTC
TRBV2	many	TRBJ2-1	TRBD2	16	CASRDLAGASYNEQFF	TGTGCCAGCAGGGATCTAGCGGGCGCTTCCTACAATGAGCAGTTCTTC
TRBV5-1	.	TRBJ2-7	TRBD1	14	CASQDYRGLGEQYF	TGCGCCAGCCAGGACTACAGGGGGCTAGGCGAGCAGTACTTC
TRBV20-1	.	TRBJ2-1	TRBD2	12	CSAAGGPWAEFF	TGCAGTGCAGCGGGAGGGCCCTGGGCGGAGTTCTTC
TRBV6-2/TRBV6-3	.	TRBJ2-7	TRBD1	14	CASSYTGTGHEQYF	TGTGCCAGCAGTTACACCGGGACAGGACACGAGCAGTACTTC
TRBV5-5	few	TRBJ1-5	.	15	CASSLPGVSNQPQHF	TGTGCCAGCAGCCTACCCGGCGTTAGCAATCAGCCCCAGCATTTT
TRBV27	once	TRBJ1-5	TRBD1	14	CASSPGTGTQPQHF	TGTGCCAGCAGTCCCGGGACAGGGACCCAGCCCCAGCATTTT
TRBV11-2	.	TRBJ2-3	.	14	CASTSTGLPDTQYF	TGTGCCAGCACCTCTACGGGACTTCCAGATACGCAGTATTTT
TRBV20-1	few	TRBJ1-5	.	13	CSAGETEDQPQHF	TGCAGTGCCGGGGAGACAGAGGACCAGCCCCAGCATTTT
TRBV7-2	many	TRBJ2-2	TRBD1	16	CASSLIRQQGTGELFF	TGTGCCAGCAGCTTAATTCGCCAACAGGGGACCGGGGAGCTGTTTTTT
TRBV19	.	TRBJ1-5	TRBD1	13	CASQRGLGQPQHF	TGTGCCAGTCAAAGGGGGCTCGGTCAGCCCCAGCATTTT
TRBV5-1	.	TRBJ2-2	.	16	CASSLGGASNTGELFF	TGCGCCAGCAGCTTAGGCGGGGCCTCGAACACCGGGGAGCTGTTTTTT
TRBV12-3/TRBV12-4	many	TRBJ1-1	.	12	CASWGRTTKAFF	TGTGCCAGTTGGGGCAGGACAACAAAGGCTTTCTTT
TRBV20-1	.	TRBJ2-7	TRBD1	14	CSAAFRQGQDEQYF	TGCAGTGCTGCCTTCCGACAGGGCCAGGACGAGCAGTACTTC
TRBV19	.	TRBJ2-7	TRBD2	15	CASSIGTSGSYEQYF	TGTGCCAGTAGTATCGGGACTAGCGGGAGCTACGAGCAGTACTTC
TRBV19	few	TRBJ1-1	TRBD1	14	CASRGTGVGTEAFF	TGTGCCAGTAGGGGGACAGGGGTAGGCACTGAAGCTTTCTTT
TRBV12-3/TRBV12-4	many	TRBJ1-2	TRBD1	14	CASSLNDRAGDYTF	TGTGCCAGCAGTTTAAACGACAGGGCAGGGGACTACACCTTC
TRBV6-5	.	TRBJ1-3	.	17	CASSYDGPAGSGNTIYF	TGTGCCAGCAGTTACGACGGACCGGCTGGGTCTGGAAACACCATATATTTT
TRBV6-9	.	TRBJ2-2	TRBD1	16	CASSYSGTANTGELFF	TGTGCCAGCAGTTACTCCGGGACAGCGAACACCGGGGAGCTGTTTTTT
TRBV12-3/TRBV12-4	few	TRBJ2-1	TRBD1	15	CASGPGQSSYNEQFF	TGTGCCAGCGGCCCGGGACAGAGCTCCTACAATGAGCAGTTCTTC
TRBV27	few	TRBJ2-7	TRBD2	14	CASSLAGGTGEQYF	TGTGCCAGCAGCTTAGCGGGAGGGACGGGGGAGCAGTACTTC
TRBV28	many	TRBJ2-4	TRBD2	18	CASSLGLAGAMAKNIQYF	TGTGCCAGCTCCCTGGGACTAGCGGGAGCCATGGCCAAAAACATTCAGTACTTC
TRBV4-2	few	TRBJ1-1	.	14	CASSQLGGALEAFF	TGTGCCAGCAGCCAATTGGGAGGGGCCCTCGAAGCTTTCTTT
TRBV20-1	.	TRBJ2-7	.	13	CSARVPGAYEQYF	TGCAGTGCTAGAGTCCCAGGGGCCTACGAGCAGTACTTC
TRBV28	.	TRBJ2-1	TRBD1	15	CASSLDRGPYNEQFF	TGTGCCAGCAGCTTAGACAGGGGCCCTTACAATGAGCAGTTCTTC
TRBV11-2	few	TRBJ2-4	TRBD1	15	CASRTNRGDRNIQYF	TGTGCCAGCAGAACAAACAGGGGGGATAGAAACATTCAGTACTTC
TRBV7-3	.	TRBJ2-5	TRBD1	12	CASSFGQGPPFF	TGTGCCAGCAGCTTCGGACAGGGGCCCCCGTTCTTC
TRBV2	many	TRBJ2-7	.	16	CASSEATFLLVSEQYF	TGTGCCAGCAGTGAAGCGACTTTCCTACTTGTCTCCGAGCAGTACTTC
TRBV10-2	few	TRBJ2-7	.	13	CASSRQDFYEQYF	TGCGCCAGCTCTAGACAGGATTTCTACGAGCAGTACTTC
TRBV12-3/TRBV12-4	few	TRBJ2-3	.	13	CASRLRAADTQYF	TGTGCCAGCCGTTTACGGGCAGCAGATACGCAGTATTTT
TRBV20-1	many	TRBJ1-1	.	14	CSARSGNRNTEAFF	TGCAGTGCTAGGTCGGGCAACAGAAACACTGAAGCTTTCTTT
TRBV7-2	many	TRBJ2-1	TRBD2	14	CASSPMAGANEQFF	TGTGCCAGCAGCCCCATGGCGGGAGCGAATGAGCAGTTCTTC